Following are 25 T cell receptor beta chains from one sample sequenced in a study of cytomegalovirus exposure and HLA in healthy donors. The primer mix had 60 Vbeta and 13 Jbeta primers. The assay was immunoSEQ multiplex PCR, and TCRdb's table has in-frame clones only and misses some. The sample shows some 200,000 clones, 82% of them seen only once. Material for sequencing was PBMCs. The receptors originated from a woman aged 18-35 years in good health and CMV-seronegative.

This chain uses TRBV14 with TRBJ2-7; 10 bases are shared with TRBD2. The CDR3 covers 16 residues. Trimming removed 0 bases from V and 7 bases from J; junction bases left unmatched: 9. The V gene's germline CDR1 is SGHDN and CDR2 FVKESK. The CDR3 spells CASSQEVEREGQEQYF. The CDR3 coding sequence is TGTGCCAGCAGCCAAGAGGTGGAGCGGGAGGGCCAAGAGCAGTACTTC.

V gene TRBV25-1 combines with J gene TRBJ1-4; 9 nucleotides align to TRBD1. Trimming at V came to 5 bases and at J to 5 bases, leaving 9 bases not matched to a gene. Germline assignment: CDR1 MGHDK and CDR2 SYGVNS. The CDR3 sequence is 16 residues long. CDR3 in DNA: TGTGCCAGCAGTTCTGCGGACAGGGGATCCAATGAAAAACTGTTTTTT. It translates to CASSSADRGSNEKLFF.

The chain has TRBV5-1 and TRBJ2-5; 7 positions agree with TRBD1. V shed 4 bases and J 1 base; nucleotides not matched to a gene: 13. The CDR3 contains 17 residues. From germline, CDR1 is SGHRS and CDR2 YFSETQ. CDR3 sequence: CASSPGTGVLFQETQYF. The CDR3 DNA reads as TGCGCCAGCAGCCCCGGAACAGGGGTATTATTCCAAGAGACCCAGTACTTC.

J is TRBJ1-1 and V is TRBV7-9; 8 bases agree with TRBD1. The CDR3 is 15 residues long. J lost 0 bases, V lost 4 bases, and 4 bases had no gene match. Germline CDR1 is SEHNR and CDR2 is FQNEAQ (reference sequence). CDR3 loop: CASSSDRDLNTEAFF. The DNA for the CDR3 is TGTGCCAGCAGCTCGGACAGGGATTTGAACACTGAAGCTTTCTTT.

The chain combines TRBV2 with TRBJ2-1; a weak D match, TRBD2 (6 bases). Trimming took 7 bases from V and 0 from J, leaving 10 bases between them. Germline V gives CDR1 SNHLY, CDR2 FYNNEI. This CDR3 contains 14 residues. The CDR3 DNA sequence: TGTGCCAGCAAGGAGGGGAGCTCCTACAATGAGCAGTTCTTC. Translated: CASKEGSSYNEQFF.

CDR3 region: CASSPEEGGGGYTF. The CDR3 DNA reads as TGTGCCAGCAGCCCTGAAGAGGGGGGGGGAGGCTACACCTTC. The V gene is TRBV7-9, the J gene TRBJ1-2, with a tentative D call TRBD1 (6 bases). The CDR3 loop spans 14 amino acids. V was clipped by 5 bases and J by 8 bases, with 18 bases between them. Germline loops: CDR1 SEHNR, CDR2 FQNEAQ (reference sequence).

The rearrangement joins TRBV21-1 to TRBJ2-7; the DNA was not compared with TRBD1, the D call given in the table. TRBV21-1 is listed as a pseudogene. The CDR3 contains 16 residues. The CDR3: CASSRSDRGSSYEQYF. The CDR3 DNA is TGTGCCAGCAGCAGATCGGACAGGGGAAGCTCCTACGAGCAGTACTTC.

The gene calls are TRBV6-1 and TRBJ1-5; D unclear. The germline V and J ends were trimmed by 7 bases and 7 bases, with 20 bases remaining between them. CDR3 length equals 15 residues. Germline lookup yields CDR1 MNHNS and CDR2 SASEGT. The CDR3 nucleotides read TGTGCCAGCACCACGGGAGGAGGGTATCGGCAGCCCCAGCATTTT. Protein: CASTTGGGYRQPQHF.

J is TRBJ2-1 and V is TRBV7-8; no definite D call. V lost 3 bases to trimming and J lost 1 base, with 7 bases between them. The CDR3 has 14 amino acids. CDR1 SGHVS and CDR2 FQNEAQ come from the germline V gene. CDR3 nucleotide sequence: TGTGCCAGCAGCTTTCCCAGTTCCTACAATGAGCAGTTCTTC. Translating it yields CASSFPSSYNEQFF.

V is TRBV6-5 and J is TRBJ1-1, with D unclear. The CDR3 length is 15 residues. The germline CDR1 and CDR2 sequences are MNHEY and SVGAGI. V lost 6 bases to trimming and J lost 1 base, with 15 bases between them. The CDR3 DNA sequence: TGTGCCAGCAGGCGGGCGGCAATATCGAACACTGAAGCTTTCTTT. It translates to CASRRAAISNTEAFF.

This chain links TRBV6-1 with TRBJ1-1, with TRBD1 matching 9 bases. The germline gives CDR1 MNHNS, CDR2 SASEGT. The CDR3 covers 16 residues. Trimming cost V 3 bases and J 4 bases; bases outside gene matches: 9. The CDR3 sequence is CASSDLGQGIGTEAFF. CDR3 nucleotides: TGTGCCAGCAGTGACTTGGGACAGGGAATAGGCACTGAAGCTTTCTTT.

This chain links TRBV7-7 with TRBJ2-5; no definite D call. CDR3 length: 14 residues. Germline V CDR1 and CDR2: SSHAT, FNYEAQ (reference sequence). V was trimmed by 2 bases and J by 4 bases, leaving 11 bases between them. CDR3: CASSLSVGPETQYF. CDR3 nucleotide sequence: TGTGCCAGCAGCTTATCCGTCGGTCCAGAGACCCAGTACTTC.

The chain recombines TRBV7-9 with TRBJ1-1; no clear D. Germline lookup yields CDR1 SEHNR and CDR2 FQNEAQ (reference sequence). CDR3 length: 15 residues. V was cut by 6 bases and J by 1 base, with 15 bases left in between. The CDR3 region is CASRALLIENTEAFF. The CDR3, as DNA: TGTGCCAGCAGAGCTCTACTCATAGAGAACACTGAAGCTTTCTTT.

There are a few counts of this clone. The rearrangement links TRBV7-6 to TRBJ2-5, with 7 bases lining up with TRBD1. The CDR3 has 13 amino acids. V was pared by 3 bases and J by 4 bases, with 2 bases of the junction left unmatched. Germline CDR1 reads SGHVS; CDR2 reads FNYEAQ. For the CDR3, the DNA is TGTGCCAGCAGCTTGGGACAGTTAGAGACCCAGTACTTC. This translates into CASSLGQLETQYF.

This clone was observed a few times. The chain carries TRBV27 and TRBJ2-3, with D possibly being TRBD1 (5 bases). Per germline, CDR1 MNHEY and CDR2 SMNVEV (reference sequence). The length of the CDR3 is 14 residues. V lost 7 bases and J lost 0, with 11 bases in between. CDR3: CASIDSHSTDTQYF. CDR3 in DNA: TGTGCCAGCATTGACAGCCATAGCACAGATACGCAGTATTTT.

In its sample, this clone was seen a few times. CDR3 in amino acids: CASSLEGDQNTIYF. The CDR3, as DNA: TGCGCCAGCAGCTTGGAGGGGGACCAGAACACCATATATTTT. This chain joins TRBV5-1 and TRBJ1-3, with a possible D match to TRBD1 (6 bases). This CDR3 is built from 14 residues. Trimming left V 0 bases short and J 7 bases short, with 11 bases between. Per the germline V gene, CDR1 is SGHRS and CDR2 is YFSETQ.

The gene calls are TRBV7-2 and TRBJ2-2; TRBD1 aligns across 9 bases. After removal of 1 base from V and 2 bases from J, the junction contained 5 bases not matched to a gene. This CDR3 region has 17 residues. Germline loops: CDR1 SGHTA, CDR2 FQGNSA. The CDR3 DNA follows: TGTGCCAGCAGCTTAGTAGGGGGACAGGGAAACACCGGGGAGCTGTTTTTT. This sequence encodes CASSLVGGQGNTGELFF.

With respect to this clone: One end of the junction is discordant with germline, which a read error may explain. This chain links TRBV7-9 with TRBJ2-1; no clear D gene. This CDR3 comprises 10 residues. Germline V gives CDR1 SEHNR, CDR2 FQNEAQ (reference sequence). The chain's CDR3 is CSSSRNEQFF. In DNA, the CDR3 is TGTTCCAGCAGCCGCAATGAGCAGTTCTTC.

The rearrangement links TRBV6-5 to TRBJ2-7, with D tentatively TRBD2 (5 bases). The length of the CDR3 is 14 residues. With 2 bases removed from V and 2 bases from J, the gap between germline ends came to 10 bases. Looked up from germline, CDR1 is MNHEY and CDR2 is SVGAGI. CDR3 nucleotides: TGTGCCAGCAGTTACGCCGGGGATCCCTACGAGCAGTACTTC. It codes for CASSYAGDPYEQYF.

The chain links TRBV5-1 to TRBJ2-7, with D possibly being TRBD1 (6 bases). This CDR3 has 15 residues. V was shortened by 4 bases and J by 2 bases, with 16 bases between the two germline ends. The germline V gene has CDR1 SGHRS and CDR2 YFSETQ. The CDR3 loop reads CASSPRTANTYEQYF. In DNA form, the CDR3 reads TGCGCCAGCAGCCCGAGGACAGCGAACACCTACGAGCAGTACTTC.

The chain has TRBV7-6 and TRBJ2-2, with TRBD1 as a possible D gene (6 bases). The CDR3 covers 15 residues. The ends were cut back, 4 bases at V and 1 base at J, with 10 bases in the middle. CDR1 is SGHVS, CDR2 FNYEAQ, per germline. The CDR3 DNA follows: TGTGCCAGCAGCTCCTCGACAGGGAACACCGGGGAGCTGTTTTTT. Amino acids: CASSSSTGNTGELFF.

V usage is TRBV11-2 and J usage is TRBJ2-7; TRBD2 aligns across 11 bases. With V trimmed by 1 base and J by 6 bases, 2 bases remained unmatched. There are 14 residues in the CDR3. Germline V lookup: CDR1 SGHAT, CDR2 FQNNGV. The CDR3 nucleotides read TGTGCCAGCAGCTTAGGGCTAGCGGGAGGCGAGCAGTACTTC. Its translation: CASSLGLAGGEQYF.

The chain couples TRBV28 to TRBJ2-2, with D possibly matching TRBD1 (6 bases). Germline CDR1 and CDR2: MDHEN and SYDVKM. This CDR3 region has 16 residues. Trimming left V 5 bases short and J 5 bases short, with 18 bases between. CDR3 loop: CASSPLTGGWTGELFF. CDR3 nucleotide sequence: TGTGCCAGCAGTCCCCTGACAGGCGGGTGGACCGGGGAGCTGTTTTTT. Filled out from reference TRBV28 and TRBJ2-2, the complete variable domain reads DVKVTQSSRYLVKRTGEKVFLECVQDMDHENMFWYRQDPGLGLRLIYFSYDVKMKEKGDIPEGYSVSREKKERFSLILESASTNQTSMYLCASSPLTGGWTGELFFGEGSRLTVL.

V usage is TRBV6-5 and J usage is TRBJ1-1; 7 bases are a match to TRBD1. The CDR3 covers 13 residues. The germline V gene has CDR1 MNHEY and CDR2 SVGAGI. Unmatched junction bases numbered 4, after V lost 5 bases and J lost 4 bases. The DNA of the CDR3 is TGTGCCAGCAGTCCCGACAGGGCCACTGAAGCTTTCTTT. As protein: CASSPDRATEAFF.

The chain has TRBV19 and TRBJ2-5, with D possibly being TRBD1 (6 bases). This CDR3 is built from 13 residues. Trimming removed 3 bases at V and 5 bases at J, with 10 bases between. Germline CDR1 reads LNHDA; CDR2 reads SQIVND (reference sequence). The CDR3 DNA is TGTGCCAGTAGTATTACAGGGTTGGAGACCCAGTACTTC. Amino acid sequence: CASSITGLETQYF.